A selection of T cell receptor beta chains follows, all from one sample in a study of T cell responses to AZD1222 COVID-19 vaccine. Sequenced by immunoSEQ multiplex PCR; TCRdb stores in-frame clones only, minus some. This sample has about 85,000 clones, with approximately 88% found just once. Source: peripheral blood, taken on day 0 of AZD1222 vaccination. Receptors originate from an adult in good health. The CDR3 runs from the conserved cysteine through the conserved F or W. A D gene is named only where the DNA matches it firmly. Expanded clones are given a class, and other clones once, few, many or no size at all.

>TRBV30|-|-|TRBJ2-7
CAWSVKGPYEQYF
TGTGCCTGGAGTGTCAAGGGTCCCTACGAGCAGTACTTC
>TRBV14|-|-|TRBJ1-3
CASSFDSGTYGNTIYF
TGTGCCAGCAGCTTTGACTCCGGGACTTATGGAAACACCATATATTTT
>TRBV27|-|-|TRBJ2-2
CASSLSGAGTGELFF
TGTGCCAGCAGTTTATCAGGGGCGGGCACCGGGGAGCTGTTTTTT
>TRBV2|-|-|TRBJ1-1
CASSGIIWGPNTEAFF
TGTGCCAGCAGTGGAATTATCTGGGGACCGAACACTGAAGCTTTCTTT
>TRBV7-9|-|TRBD1|TRBJ1-1
CASSRDRADTEAFF
TGTGCCAGCAGCCGCGACAGGGCGGACACTGAAGCTTTCTTT
>TRBV30|-|-|TRBJ2-7
CAWSPKTVIGHGTTGEQYF
TGTGCCTGGAGTCCGAAAACTGTAATCGGACACGGAACCACCGGCGAGCAGTACTTC
>TRBV12-5|-|TRBD2|TRBJ2-1
CASGTSGNNEQFF
TGTGCCTCCGGGACTAGCGGGAACAATGAGCAGTTCTTC
>TRBV28|-|-|TRBJ2-1
CASRIAAYSYNEQFF
TGTGCCAGCAGAATAGCGGCTTACTCCTACAATGAGCAGTTCTTC
>TRBV11-2|-|-|TRBJ1-1
CASSPRMMSLNTEAFF
TGTGCCAGCAGCCCTAGAATGATGTCCTTAAACACTGAAGCTTTCTTT
>TRBV28|-|-|TRBJ2-7
CASSLYPGSSYEQYF
TGTGCCAGCAGTCTGTACCCAGGAAGCTCCTACGAGCAGTACTTC
>TRBV28|-|-|TRBJ1-1
CATKQPPGRAEAFF
TGTGCCACCAAACAACCCCCTGGGAGGGCTGAAGCTTTCTTT
>TRBV27|-|-|TRBJ2-7
CASSPRRVRGSEQYF
TGTGCCAGCAGTCCCCGTAGGGTACGCGGGTCCGAGCAGTACTTC
>TRBV28|-|-|TRBJ1-5
CASSLGGVQPQHF
TGTGCCAGCAGTTTAGGAGGAGTTCAGCCCCAGCATTTT
>TRBV28|-|TRBD1|TRBJ1-2
CASSQQGGGYTF
TGTGCCAGCAGTCAACAGGGGGGCGGCTACACCTTC
>TRBV28|-|TRBD1|TRBJ1-2
CASSLGGTGGYGYTF
TGTGCCAGCAGTTTAGGCGGGACAGGGGGTTATGGCTACACCTTC
>TRBV28|-|-|TRBJ1-1
CASSLGPSNTEAFF
TGTGCCAGCAGTTTGGGTCCGTCGAACACTGAAGCTTTCTTT
>TRBV7-9|-|-|TRBJ1-1
CASSLESGTEAFF
TGTGCCAGCAGCTTAGAGTCTGGGACTGAAGCTTTCTTT
>TRBV27|-|-|TRBJ1-3
CASSLYGGNTIYF
TGTGCCAGCAGTTTATACGGTGGAAACACCATATATTTT
>TRBV4-1|-|-|TRBJ2-3
CASSQPDRGGSADTQYF
TGCGCCAGCAGCCAGCCCGATCGTGGGGGGTCAGCAGATACGCAGTATTTT
>TRBV5-4|-|-|TRBJ2-2
CASSSPGGQVGGELFF
TGTGCCAGCAGCTCACCCGGCGGGCAGGTGGGCGGGGAGCTGTTTTTT
>TRBV5-1|-|-|TRBJ1-2
CASSWGGGAYGYTF
TGCGCCAGCAGCTGGGGCGGGGGCGCCTATGGCTACACCTTC
>TRBV4-3|-|TRBD1|TRBJ1-4
CASSQGGTGDEKLFF
TGCGCCAGCAGCCAAGGGGGGACAGGGGATGAAAAACTGTTTTTT
>TRBV3-1/TRBV3-2|-|TRBD1|TRBJ1-4
CASSRRRPTGAARSSEKLFF
TGTGCCAGCAGCCGCAGACGTCCGACAGGGGCCGCAAGGAGTAGTGAAAAACTGTTTTTT
>TRBV7-9|-|TRBD2|TRBJ2-3
CASSSGEGSTDTQYF
TGTGCCAGCAGCTCCGGGGAGGGCAGCACAGATACGCAGTATTTT
>TRBV2|few|-|TRBJ2-7
CASSETVGYEQYF
TGTGCCAGCAGTGAAACGGTCGGCTACGAGCAGTACTTC
>TRBV28|-|-|TRBJ2-5
CATAGGALQETQYF
TGTGCCACCGCGGGCGGGGCCCTCCAAGAGACCCAGTACTTC
>TRBV5-8|once|-|TRBJ1-6
CASSHPVQNSPLHF
TGTGCCAGCAGCCACCCGGTACAGAATTCACCCCTCCACTTT
>TRBV28|-|-|TRBJ1-5
CASSDSGFQPQHF
TGTGCCAGCAGTGACTCAGGGTTTCAGCCCCAGCATTTT
>TRBV19|-|TRBD1|TRBJ1-5
CASSMYRGELLNQPQHF
TGTGCCAGTAGTATGTACAGGGGAGAACTATTGAATCAGCCCCAGCATTTT
>TRBV28|-|TRBD1|TRBJ1-1
CASSLGGTGGYTEAFF
TGTGCCAGCAGTTTGGGGGGGACAGGGGGTTATACTGAAGCTTTCTTT
>TRBV18|-|-|TRBJ2-6
CASSPGLGGPRDVLTF
TGTGCCAGCTCACCGGGACTTGGAGGGCCCCGGGACGTCCTGACTTTC
>TRBV5-1|-|TRBD2|TRBJ2-1
CASSLAGEAGAREQFF
TGCGCCAGCAGCTTGGCCGGGGAAGCGGGAGCTCGGGAGCAGTTCTTC
>TRBV6-5|-|TRBD1|TRBJ2-5
CASMARDRGQETQYF
TGTGCCAGCATGGCCCGGGACAGGGGTCAAGAGACCCAGTACTTC
>TRBV3-1/TRBV3-2|once|-|TRBJ1-1
CASSQTLKTGTSAAFF
TGTGCCAGCAGTCAAACACTAAAAACCGGGACCTCGGCAGCTTTCTTT
>TRBV13|-|-|TRBJ1-2
CASSFKGGYGYTF
TGTGCCAGCAGCTTCAAAGGGGGCTATGGCTACACCTTC
>TRBV7-9|-|TRBD1|TRBJ2-2
CASSLLRQGGTGELFF
TGTGCCAGCAGCCTCCTCCGACAGGGGGGTACCGGGGAGCTGTTTTTT
>TRBV4-3|-|-|TRBJ2-2
CASSQSVAAGSGELFF
TGCGCCAGCAGCCAAAGTGTGGCGGCTGGTTCCGGGGAGCTGTTTTTT
>TRBV5-1|-|-|TRBJ2-1
CASSFGTGIGLNEQFF
TGCGCCAGCAGCTTTGGGACTGGAATCGGGCTAAATGAGCAGTTCTTC
>TRBV28|-|-|TRBJ1-2
CATHQGHGYTF
TGTGCCACCCATCAGGGCCATGGCTACACCTTC
>TRBV7-9|once|TRBD1|TRBJ1-5
CASSQSGQGSNQPQHF
TGTGCCAGCAGCCAATCGGGACAGGGTAGCAATCAGCCCCAGCATTTT
>TRBV3-1/TRBV3-2|-|TRBD1|TRBJ1-6
CASSLGQGGYSPLHF
TGTGCCAGCAGTCTCGGACAGGGTGGGTATTCACCCCTCCACTTT
>TRBV24-1|-|-|TRBJ2-2
CATSDANRAGELFF
TGTGCCACCAGTGATGCAAACAGGGCCGGGGAGCTGTTTTTT
>TRBV5-6|-|-|TRBJ1-3
CASSLGRVGNTIYF
TGTGCCAGCAGCTTGGGGAGGGTTGGAAACACCATATATTTT
>TRBV27|-|-|TRBJ2-1
CASSERVDEQFF
TGTGCCAGCAGTGAGCGGGTGGATGAGCAGTTCTTC
>TRBV28|-|TRBD1|TRBJ2-5
CASSTPDRDGETQYF
TGTGCCAGCAGTACTCCGGACAGGGATGGGGAGACCCAGTACTTC
>TRBV19|-|-|TRBJ1-5
CASRKAEIYYSNQPQHF
TGTGCCAGTAGAAAAGCGGAGATTTATTATAGCAATCAGCCCCAGCATTTT
>TRBV27|-|-|TRBJ2-1
CASSLGGPYNEQFF
TGTGCCAGCAGTTTAGGGGGCCCTTACAATGAGCAGTTCTTC
>TRBV18|-|TRBD2|TRBJ2-1
CASSQQPSGSSYNEQFF
TGTGCCAGCTCGCAACAGCCTAGCGGCAGCTCCTACAATGAGCAGTTCTTC
>TRBV10-3|-|-|TRBJ1-2
CAISESGGVGYTF
TGTGCCATCAGTGAGTCTGGGGGGGTTGGCTACACCTTC
>TRBV6-5|-|-|TRBJ2-5
CASSYSTPAGETQYF
TGTGCCAGCAGTTACTCCACACCCGCCGGAGAGACCCAGTACTTC
>TRBV5-1|-|TRBD2|TRBJ2-3
CASSLALAGRTDTQYF
TGCGCCAGCAGCTTAGCCCTAGCGGGACGCACAGATACGCAGTATTTT
>TRBV3-1/TRBV3-2|-|-|TRBJ1-5
CASSQVPRGRYSNQPQHF
TGTGCCAGCAGCCAAGTCCCCAGGGGCCGTTATAGCAATCAGCCCCAGCATTTT
>TRBV12-3/TRBV12-4|once|TRBD1|TRBJ1-3
CASSWTGGAIYF
TGTGCCAGCAGCTGGACAGGGGGGGCCATATATTTT
>TRBV4-1|-|TRBD1|TRBJ1-4
CASSQVPPGTGFANEKLFF
TGCGCCAGCAGCCAAGTCCCCCCCGGGACAGGGTTTGCTAATGAAAAACTGTTTTTT
>TRBV9|few|TRBD1|TRBJ2-7
CASSVEGQGYEQYF
TGTGCCAGCAGCGTAGAGGGACAGGGGTACGAGCAGTACTTC
>TRBV5-1|-|-|TRBJ1-5
CASSLGADQPQHF
TGCGCCAGCAGCTTGGGAGCGGATCAGCCCCAGCATTTT
>TRBV7-3|-|TRBD1|TRBJ1-1
CASSLQGANTEAFF
TGTGCCAGCAGCTTACAGGGGGCGAACACTGAAGCTTTCTTT
>TRBV6-5|-|-|TRBJ1-5
CASRQQIYSNQPQHF
TGTGCCAGCAGGCAACAGATTTATAGCAATCAGCCCCAGCATTTT
>TRBV4-3|-|TRBD1|TRBJ1-4
CASSQGDAGGEKLFF
TGCGCCAGCAGCCAAGGGGACGCAGGGGGGGAAAAACTGTTTTTT